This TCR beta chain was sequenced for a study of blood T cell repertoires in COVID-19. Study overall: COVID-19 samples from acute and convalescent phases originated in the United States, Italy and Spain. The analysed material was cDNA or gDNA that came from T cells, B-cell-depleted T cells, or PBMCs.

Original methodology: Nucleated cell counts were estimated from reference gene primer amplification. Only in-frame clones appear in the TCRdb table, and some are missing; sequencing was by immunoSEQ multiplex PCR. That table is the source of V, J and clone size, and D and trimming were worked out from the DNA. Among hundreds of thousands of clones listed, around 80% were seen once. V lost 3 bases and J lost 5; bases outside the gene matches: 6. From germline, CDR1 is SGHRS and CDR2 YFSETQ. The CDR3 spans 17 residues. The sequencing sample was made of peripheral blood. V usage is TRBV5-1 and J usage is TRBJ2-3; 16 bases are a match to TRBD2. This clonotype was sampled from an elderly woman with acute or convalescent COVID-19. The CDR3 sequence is CASSSGTSGRAQDTQYF. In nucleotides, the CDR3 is TGCGCCAGCAGCTCCGGGACTAGCGGGAGGGCCCAAGATACGCAGTATTTT.